The 2 T cell receptor beta chains below were found in one sample sequenced in a study of PD-1 blockade in mismatch repair-deficient tumors. Sequenced by immunoSEQ multiplex PCR; TCRdb stores in-frame clones only, minus some. The data show roughly 120,000 clones, with 88% seen just once and around 11% held by the top ten. Sequenced here: peripheral blood, sampled roughly 67 weeks after starting pembrolizumab. The origin of the receptors is an adult with mismatch repair-deficient cancer.

The chain employs TRBV30 and TRBJ1-2; D might be TRBD1 (5 bases). Trimming pared 2 bases from V and 7 bases from J, leaving 11 bases between. The germline gives CDR1 GTSNPN, CDR2 SVGIG (reference sequence). This CDR3 spans 12 amino acids. The CDR3 spells CAWSWGLRGYTF. The CDR3 bases are TGTGCCTGGAGTTGGGGGTTGCGTGGCTACACCTTC.

The chain is built from TRBV9 and TRBJ2-2, with TRBD1 as a possible D gene (6 bases). CDR1 SGDLS and CDR2 YYNGEE come from the germline V gene. The CDR3 length is 18 residues. With 0 bases removed from V and 3 bases from J, the gap between germline ends came to 18 bases. As DNA, the CDR3 is TGTGCCAGCAGCGTAGGTCACAGGGCTTCTTCGGACACCGGGGAGCTGTTTTTT. As protein: CASSVGHRASSDTGELFF.